This T cell receptor (beta chain) was captured by sequencing in a study of blood T cells in healthy people across ages. A note on this clonotype: Antigen unknown.

Study-level points and caveats: Relative to aged donors, long-lived donors carried more naive CD4+ cells and displayed higher diversity.

Trimming removed 6 bases from V and 7 bases from J; junction bases left unmatched: 7. This CDR3 region has 14 residues. The V gene's germline CDR1 is KGHDR and CDR2 SFDVKD. Primed by a sample-barcoded 5' primer and a J-beta primer mix, a second PCR proceeded for roughly 6 to 12 cycles. TCRdb called the 5' RACE reads again in MiXCR, with one record for every CDR3 protein. In the table there are 540,000 or so distinct CDR3 sequences, 45% to 55% of which are singletons. This sequence originates from a man older than 75 in good health. The chain employs TRBV24-1 and TRBJ2-1; 8 bases line up with TRBD2. Sequences were obtained from blood. The CDR3 here is CATSSPGGGNEQFF. In DNA, the CDR3 is TGTGCCACCAGTTCCCCGGGCGGGGGGAATGAGCAGTTCTTC.